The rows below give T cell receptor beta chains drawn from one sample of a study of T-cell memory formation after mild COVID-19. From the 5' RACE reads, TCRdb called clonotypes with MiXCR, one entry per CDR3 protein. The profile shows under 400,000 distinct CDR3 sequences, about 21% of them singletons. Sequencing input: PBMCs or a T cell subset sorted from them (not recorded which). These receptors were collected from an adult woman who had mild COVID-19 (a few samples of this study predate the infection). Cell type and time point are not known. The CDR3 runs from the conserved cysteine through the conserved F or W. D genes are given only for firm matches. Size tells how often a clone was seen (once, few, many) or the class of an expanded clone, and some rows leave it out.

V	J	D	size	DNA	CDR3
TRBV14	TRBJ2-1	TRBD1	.	TGTGCCAGCAGCCCAACAATACCGGGACAGGGTCTAATTAGCTCCTACAATGAGCAGTTCTTC	CASSPTIPGQGLISSYNEQFF
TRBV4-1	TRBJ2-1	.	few	TGCGCCAGCAGCCAAGGGGGACAAGTTCTCAAGAATGAGCAGTTCTTC	CASSQGGQVLKNEQFF
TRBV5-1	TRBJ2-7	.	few	TGCGCCAGCTGGCCTGGACAGAAAAGCGACGAGCAGTACTTC	CASWPGQKSDEQYF
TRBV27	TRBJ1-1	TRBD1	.	TGTGCCAGCAGGGGGACAGGGGTGAACACTGAAGCTTTCTTT	CASRGTGVNTEAFF
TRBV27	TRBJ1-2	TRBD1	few	TGTGCCAGCATGACAGGGGGCATTTCCTATGGCTACACCTTC	CASMTGGISYGYTF
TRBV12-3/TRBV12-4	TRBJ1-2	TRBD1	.	TGTGCCAGCAGGGCGACAGGGGTACCTAACTATGGCTACACCTTC	CASRATGVPNYGYTF
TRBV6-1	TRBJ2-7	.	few	TGTGCCAGCAGTGAGAACGGAGAGCAGTACTTC	CASSENGEQYF
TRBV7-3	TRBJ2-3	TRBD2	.	TGTGCCAGCAGCCGGTGGGGGGGAGGTTCAGATACGCAGTATTTT	CASSRWGGGSDTQYF
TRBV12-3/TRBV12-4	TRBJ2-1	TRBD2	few	TGTGCCAGCAGTTTAGGTAGCGGGAGTCACAATGAGCAGTTCTTC	CASSLGSGSHNEQFF
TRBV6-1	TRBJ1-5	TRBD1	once	TGTGCCAGCAGTGGGGACAGATACAATCAGCCCCAGCATTTT	CASSGDRYNQPQHF
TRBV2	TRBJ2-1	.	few	TGTGCCACAGACGCTTCAGGTTACAATGAGCAGTTCTTC	CATDASGYNEQFF
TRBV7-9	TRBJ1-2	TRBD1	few	TGTGCCAGCAGCCCGCCGGGACAGGCCCACCTTGAGGTTGGCTACACCTTC	CASSPPGQAHLEVGYTF
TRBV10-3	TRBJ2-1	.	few	TGTGCCATCAGTGAGTCGAAGCTCAGCTCCTACAATGAGCAGTTCTTC	CAISESKLSSYNEQFF
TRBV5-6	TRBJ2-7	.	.	TGTGCCAGCAGCTTGTCGGGACGCCTATACGAGCAGTACTTC	CASSLSGRLYEQYF
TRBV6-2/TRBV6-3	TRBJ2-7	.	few	TGTGCCAGCAGTTACTCGAGCGGAGCGGACGAGCAGTACTTC	CASSYSSGADEQYF
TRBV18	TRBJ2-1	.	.	TGTGCCAGCTCCTTTGAAGGGAATGAGCAGTTCTTC	CASSFEGNEQFF
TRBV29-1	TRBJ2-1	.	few	TGCAGCGTTGAAGTGTACAATGAGCAGTTCTTC	CSVEVYNEQFF